This T cell receptor (beta chain) was retrieved from a study of CD8+CD57+ T cells in acquired aplastic anemia. The study, taken as a whole, reports: A set of around 30 CD8+ CDR3 sequences was shared between patients and controls, and these sequences appeared highly expressed in patients.

Whoever was chosen for sequencing had shown CD8+CD57+ cell expansion by flow cytometry. This clonotype occurred a few times. Its antigen is still unknown. This CDR3 comprises 13 residues. Looked up from germline, CDR1 is DFQATT and CDR2 is SNEGSKA (reference sequence). V lost 5 bases and J lost 4, with 14 bases in between. Genomic DNA served as template for TCR beta VDJ and CDR3 profiling. One entry per CDR3 protein results from TCRdb running MiXCR on the reads. The repertoire holds under 250,000 distinct CDR3 sequences, with roughly two thirds as singletons. The rearrangement links TRBV20-1 to TRBJ1-1; a weak D match, TRBD1 (6 bases). This receptor was obtained from a human donor with aplastic anemia. The sequenced sample was sorted CD4+, CD8+, or CD8+CD57+ T cells (not recorded which) from PBMCs. CDR3 residues: CSAQTGLGTEAFF. CDR3 coding DNA: TGCAGTGCTCAGACAGGTTTGGGCACTGAAGCTTTCTTT.